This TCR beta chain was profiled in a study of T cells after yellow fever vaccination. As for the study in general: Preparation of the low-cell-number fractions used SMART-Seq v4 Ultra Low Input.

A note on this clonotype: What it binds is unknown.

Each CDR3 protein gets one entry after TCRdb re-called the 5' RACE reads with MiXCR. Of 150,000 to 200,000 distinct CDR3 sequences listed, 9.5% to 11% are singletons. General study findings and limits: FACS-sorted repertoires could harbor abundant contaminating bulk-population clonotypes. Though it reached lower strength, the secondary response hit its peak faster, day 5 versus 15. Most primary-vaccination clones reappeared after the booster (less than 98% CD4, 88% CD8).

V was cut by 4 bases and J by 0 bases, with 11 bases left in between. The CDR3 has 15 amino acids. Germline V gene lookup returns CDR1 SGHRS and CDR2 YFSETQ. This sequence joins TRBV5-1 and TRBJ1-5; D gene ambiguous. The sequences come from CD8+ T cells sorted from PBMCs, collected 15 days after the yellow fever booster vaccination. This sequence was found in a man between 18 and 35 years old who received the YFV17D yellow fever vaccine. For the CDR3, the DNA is TGCGCCAGCAGCCCCCTGGGGTATAGCAATCAGCCCCAGCATTTT. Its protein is CASSPLGYSNQPQHF.